The rows below give T cell receptor beta chains drawn from one sample of a study of Ad26.COV2.S vaccination and SARS-CoV-2 variants. Sequencing was performed with immunoSEQ multiplex PCR; in TCRdb, only in-frame clones are kept and a portion is missing. The sample contains 350,000 to 400,000 clones, 75% to 90% of which appear only once. The sequenced sample was peripheral blood, obtained in a trial of Ad26.COV2.S vaccine versus placebo. These TCRs come from a person aged 18-65 years who received the Ad26.COV2.S COVID-19 vaccine or a placebo. The conserved cysteine and the conserved F or W are not part of the CDR3 here. D genes are given only for firm matches. Clone sizes are given selectively: once, few, many, or a class where the clone is expanded.

d_gene: TRBD2; v_gene: TRBV30; abundance: .; j_gene: TRBJ2-7; CDR3aa: AWSREVGIHYEQY
d_gene: .; v_gene: TRBV2; abundance: .; j_gene: TRBJ2-2; CDR3aa: ASSDTGATGELF
d_gene: TRBD2; v_gene: TRBV2; abundance: .; j_gene: TRBJ2-1; CDR3aa: ASRRTSQYNEQF
d_gene: .; v_gene: TRBV19; abundance: .; j_gene: TRBJ1-6; CDR3aa: ASSIGSGNSPLH
d_gene: .; v_gene: TRBV7-9; abundance: .; j_gene: TRBJ2-1; CDR3aa: ASSPLGAQSSYNEQF
d_gene: .; v_gene: TRBV28; abundance: .; j_gene: TRBJ1-2; CDR3aa: ATGDGYT
d_gene: TRBD2; v_gene: TRBV30; abundance: .; j_gene: TRBJ2-3; CDR3aa: AWSVASGSADTQY
d_gene: .; v_gene: TRBV10-1; abundance: .; j_gene: TRBJ2-5; CDR3aa: ASSESTGQETQY
d_gene: .; v_gene: TRBV19; abundance: .; j_gene: TRBJ1-6; CDR3aa: ASSIVGRGDSPLH
d_gene: TRBD1; v_gene: TRBV28; abundance: .; j_gene: TRBJ1-5; CDR3aa: ASRRQGDSNQPQH
d_gene: TRBD2; v_gene: TRBV19; abundance: .; j_gene: TRBJ2-7; CDR3aa: ASSGRRSYEQY
d_gene: TRBD1; v_gene: TRBV6-5; abundance: .; j_gene: TRBJ1-2; CDR3aa: ASSQAARDRGGYT
d_gene: .; v_gene: TRBV30; abundance: few; j_gene: TRBJ2-7; CDR3aa: AWSVPSAYEQY
d_gene: .; v_gene: TRBV30; abundance: .; j_gene: TRBJ1-2; CDR3aa: AWRGLLTVYGYT
d_gene: .; v_gene: TRBV9; abundance: .; j_gene: TRBJ1-5; CDR3aa: ASSRTGGDGQPQH
d_gene: .; v_gene: TRBV7-2; abundance: once; j_gene: TRBJ2-7; CDR3aa: ASSYGRAYEQY
d_gene: .; v_gene: TRBV10-3; abundance: .; j_gene: TRBJ2-7; CDR3aa: AITPRPGGSYEQY
d_gene: .; v_gene: TRBV6-1; abundance: .; j_gene: TRBJ2-7; CDR3aa: ASSVQTGTKATYEQY
d_gene: TRBD1; v_gene: TRBV11-3; abundance: .; j_gene: TRBJ1-2; CDR3aa: ASSGDRHPYGYT
d_gene: TRBD1; v_gene: TRBV5-1; abundance: .; j_gene: TRBJ1-5; CDR3aa: ASSLLPAGTGGNQPQH